Below are 32 T cell receptor beta chains sequenced from a single sample in a study of monozygotic twins with inflammatory bowel disease. TCRdb re-called the 5' RACE reads, yielding one record per CDR3 amino acid sequence without DNA. The data show roughly 200,000 distinct CDR3 sequences, and the top ten clones hold 1.6%. The specimen was blood. The receptors here all came from a human donor with ulcerative colitis or Crohn's disease, or a healthy co-twin of an affected twin (not recorded which).

The J gene is TRBJ2-5, the V gene TRBV5-4; lacking DNA, the TRBD1 call made by TCRdb goes unchecked. Germline V gene sequence: CDR1 SGHNT, CDR2 YYREEE (reference sequence). The CDR3 runs 14 residues. CDR3 loop: CASSLGQGRETQYF.

The rearrangement joins TRBV3-1 to TRBJ2-3; as DNA is missing, the TRBD2 call by TCRdb cannot be tested. The CDR3 totals 15 residues. Germline V gene sequence: CDR1 LGHDT, CDR2 YNNKEL (reference sequence). The CDR3 loop reads CASSQDTHGLSSQYF.

The chain employs TRBV5-5 and TRBJ1-2. There are 13 residues in the CDR3. Germline V gene sequence: CDR1 SGHKS, CDR2 YYEKEE (reference sequence). The CDR3 is CASSLGGNYGYTF.

The chain couples TRBV7-2 to TRBJ2-4; TCRdb outputs TRBD1, but without DNA this stays unchecked. The CDR3 runs to 17 residues. The V gene's germline CDR1 is SGHTA and CDR2 FQGNSA. The CDR3 region is CASSLPGAGDWRNIQYF.

This rearrangement joins TRBV3-1 to TRBJ1-2. CDR3 length: 14 residues. Germline V gives CDR1 LGHDT, CDR2 YNNKEL (reference sequence). CDR3 loop: CASTSWGANYGYTF.

V and J are TRBV7-2 and TRBJ2-1; TCRdb's D call of TRBD2 is untestable without DNA. Germline CDR1 reads SGHTA; CDR2 reads FQGNSA. The CDR3 has 16 amino acids. The CDR3 spells CASSFQAGGPLNEQFF.

The gene calls are TRBV7-9 and TRBJ2-4; the TRBD1 assignment by TCRdb is unverifiable without DNA. The V gene's germline CDR1 is SEHNR and CDR2 FQNEAQ (reference sequence). This CDR3 has 16 amino acids. The CDR3 sequence is CASSLGTGKIKNIQYF. The whole variable domain, filled in from reference TRBV7-9 and TRBJ2-4, reads DTGVSQNPRHKITKRGQNVTFRCDPISEHNRLYWYRQTLGQGPEFLTYFQNEAQLEKSRLLSDRFSAERPKGSFSTLEIQRTEQGDSAMYLCASSLGTGKIKNIQYFGAGTRLSVL.

The V call is TRBV5-1, the J call TRBJ1-1; checking the TCRdb D call of TRBD1 is not possible without DNA. The V gene's germline CDR1 is SGHRS and CDR2 YFSETQ. CDR3 length: 15 amino acids. The CDR3 reads CASGGQYGAGTEAFF.

The chain is built from TRBV6-1 and TRBJ1-1. Per the germline V gene, CDR1 is MNHNS and CDR2 is SASEGT. The CDR3 contains 14 residues. CDR3 in amino acids: CASSVEGMRAEAFF.

The V call is TRBV11-2, the J call TRBJ2-1. This CDR3 contains 13 residues. Germline values: CDR1 SGHAT, CDR2 FQNNGV. CDR3 sequence: CASSLESVVEQFF. Looking up the rest from reference TRBV11-2 and TRBJ2-1 gives the full variable domain: EAGVAQSPRYKIIEKRQSVAFWCNPISGHATLYWYQQILGQGPKLLIQFQNNGVVDDSQLPKDRFSAERLKGVDSTLKIQPAKLEDSAVYLCASSLESVVEQFFGPGTRLTVL.

The CDR3 region is CSAVETANQPQHF. The chain is built from TRBV20-1 and TRBJ1-5. The CDR3 has 13 residues. Germline V CDR1 and CDR2: DFQATT, SNEGSKA (reference sequence).

V gene TRBV20-1 combines with J gene TRBJ1-3. Germline CDR1 and CDR2: DFQATT and SNEGSKA (reference sequence). This CDR3 contains 15 residues. The CDR3 loop reads CSARDPRVAGNTIYF.

The gene calls are TRBV20-1 and TRBJ2-4; TCRdb returns TRBD1, unconfirmable since there is no DNA. This CDR3 region has 15 residues. CDR1 DFQATT and CDR2 SNEGSKA come from the germline V gene (reference sequence). CDR3: CSARGTGGLKNIQYF.

CDR3: CASSFGSPGNTIYF. The genes are TRBV7-2 and TRBJ1-3. The germline V gene has CDR1 SGHTA and CDR2 FQGNSA. This CDR3 contains 14 residues.

The rearrangement uses TRBV9 and TRBJ1-6. The CDR3 runs 15 residues. Germline V gene lookup returns CDR1 SGDLS and CDR2 YYNGEE. CDR3 region: CASSVGLDYNSPLHF.

The chain recombines TRBV7-6 with TRBJ2-1; TCRdb's D gene call, TRBD1, goes unchecked for lack of DNA. This CDR3 is built from 18 residues. Per the germline V gene, CDR1 is SGHVS and CDR2 is FNYEAQ. CDR3 sequence reads: CASSRFAGTGGSYNEQFF.

The chain recombines TRBV5-6 with TRBJ2-5. The CDR3 extends over 14 amino acids. Per germline, CDR1 SGHDT and CDR2 YYEEEE. The CDR3 here is CASSWAGEGETQYF. Using reference TRBV5-6 and TRBJ2-5 for the parts outside the CDR3, the full variable domain is DAGVTQSPTHLIKTRGQQVTLRCSPKSGHDTVSWYQQALGQGPQFIFQYYEEEERQRGNFPDRFSGHQFPNYSSELNVNALLLGDSALYLCASSWAGEGETQYFGPGTRLLVL.

The chain is built from TRBV7-6 and TRBJ1-1. Germline-derived CDR1 and CDR2 are SGHVS and FNYEAQ. The CDR3 is 13 amino acids. The CDR3 region is CASSGYRNTEAFF.

This chain links TRBV7-3 with TRBJ2-1; without DNA, the TCRdb call of TRBD2 cannot be checked. Germline V gene data show CDR1 as SGHTA and CDR2 as FQGTGA. CDR3 length: 13 amino acids. This CDR3 reads CASSLIAGGPQFF.

The chain carries TRBV18 and TRBJ2-1. Looked up from germline, CDR1 is KGHSH and CDR2 is LQKENI. The CDR3 contains 14 residues. The CDR3 region is CASSPQENYNEQFF.

V and J are TRBV18 and TRBJ1-5; TCRdb lists TRBD1, though no DNA is available to test this call. Germline values: CDR1 KGHSH, CDR2 LQKENI. CDR3 length: 15 amino acids. The CDR3 sequence: CASSPGTLSNQPQHF.

The rearrangement links TRBV7-2 to TRBJ2-4. CDR1 is SGHTA and CDR2 is FQGNSA in the germline V gene. The CDR3 sequence is 13 residues long. CDR3 residues: CASSLAGGNIQYF.

The chain couples TRBV5-6 to TRBJ1-2; TCRdb lists TRBD1, though no DNA is available to test this call. Germline-derived CDR1 and CDR2 are SGHDT and YYEEEE. CDR3 length: 15 amino acids. The CDR3 loop reads CASSLAGDRNYGYTF.

This chain links TRBV7-9 with TRBJ2-1; TCRdb returns TRBD2, unconfirmable since there is no DNA. Looked up from germline, CDR1 is SEHNR and CDR2 is FQNEAQ (reference sequence). This CDR3 is 16 amino acids long. This CDR3 reads CASSSPGGQSYNEQFF.

The chain joins TRBV5-1 to TRBJ2-5. Germline lookup yields CDR1 SGHRS and CDR2 YFSETQ. The length of the CDR3 is 12 residues. CDR3 loop: CASSYSTEAQYF. The full variable domain, rest sourced from reference TRBV5-1 and TRBJ2-5, is KAGVTQTPRYLIKTRGQQVTLSCSPISGHRSVSWYQQTPGQGLQFLFEYFSETQRNKGNFPGRFSGRQFSNSRSEMNVSTLELGDSALYLCASSYSTEAQYFGPGTRLLVL.

The chain carries TRBV7-6 and TRBJ1-5. The CDR3 runs 21 residues. Per the germline V gene, CDR1 is SGHVS and CDR2 is FNYEAQ. The CDR3 sequence is CASSLAHGFRLTRCSNQPQHF.

This chain's CDR3 is CASSPLKGSEETQYF. This chain uses TRBV7-2 with TRBJ2-5; the TCRdb call, TRBD1, lacks DNA for checking. CDR1 SGHTA and CDR2 FQGNSA come from the germline V gene. The CDR3 is made up of 15 amino acids.

The V gene is TRBV6-5, the J gene TRBJ1-1. CDR1 is MNHEY, CDR2 SVGAGI, per germline. The length of the CDR3 is 11 residues. CDR3 amino acids: CASIGRTEAFF.

The chain combines TRBV11-2 with TRBJ2-3; the TCRdb call, TRBD2, lacks DNA for checking. Per germline, CDR1 SGHAT and CDR2 FQNNGV. CDR3 length: 16 residues. The CDR3 sequence is CASSLLLAGGTDTQYF.

The chain joins TRBV20-1 to TRBJ2-1. Per the germline V gene, CDR1 is DFQATT and CDR2 is SNEGSKA (reference sequence). This CDR3 region has 11 residues. The CDR3 region is CGAPRGNEQFF.

This rearrangement joins TRBV7-9 to TRBJ2-2; with no DNA, the TCRdb D assignment of TRBD1 cannot be verified. CDR1 SEHNR and CDR2 FQNEAQ come from the germline V gene (reference sequence). This CDR3 is built from 15 residues. CDR3 in amino acids: CASSARRGNTGELFF.

J is TRBJ1-1 and V is TRBV4-1; TCRdb's D call, TRBD1, is unchecked because there is no DNA. Per the germline V gene, CDR1 is MGHRA and CDR2 is YSYEKL. There are 14 residues in the CDR3. The CDR3: CASSQGQGLVEAFF.